This T cell receptor (beta chain) is from a study of OX40 agonist ivuxolimab in advanced cancers. Of note for this clone: What it recognizes is unknown.

Study-level points and caveats: CD4+ and CD8+ T cells in blood underwent clonal expansion by week 6 at 0.1 to 3.0 mg/kg.

Assay: immunoSEQ multiplex PCR; the TCRdb copy retains only in-frame clones and omits some. The sample lists 75,000 to 100,000 clones; more than 90% were seen once. Drawing of blood for sampling happened at baseline, at cycle 4 day 1, and at cycle 7 day 1. V lost 3 bases and J lost 8, with 13 bases in between. The V gene's germline CDR1 is MNHNS and CDR2 SASEGT. There are 13 residues in the CDR3. The sample consisted of CD4+ or CD8+ T cells sorted from blood, taken in a trial of the OX40 agonist ivuxolimab. This TCR derives from an adult with an advanced solid tumor such as melanoma, head and neck, liver or kidney cancer. The rearrangement joins TRBV6-1 to TRBJ1-2, with D possibly being TRBD1 (5 bases). Written as DNA, the CDR3 is TGTGCCAGCAGTGAGGCCCCCACAGGCGGCTACACCTTC. It specifies CASSEAPTGGYTF.